The 11 T cell receptor beta chains listed next were all sequenced from one sample in a study of control samples from healthy donors and cancer patients. The table came from immunoSEQ multiplex PCR; TCRdb's copy has only in-frame clones and leaves some out. The sample has 140,000 or so clones; more than 85% are singletons. The sample comprised blood. The receptors shown here come from a man in his thirties or forties in good health.

The chain links TRBV19 to TRBJ2-7; TRBD2 agrees at 10 bases. The CDR3 is 15 amino acids. V shed 3 bases and J 4 bases; nucleotides not matched to a gene: 6. Germline V gene sequence: CDR1 LNHDA, CDR2 SQIVND (reference sequence). The CDR3 region is CASSISLAGAYEQYF. CDR3 sequence (DNA): TGTGCCAGTAGTATTTCTCTAGCGGGGGCATACGAGCAGTACTTC.

The rearrangement joins TRBV27 to TRBJ2-1; 11 nucleotides line up with TRBD1. The CDR3 sequence is 15 residues long. CDR1 MNHEY and CDR2 SMNVEV come from the germline V gene (reference sequence). The V and J ends lost 3 bases and 7 bases, in that order; junction bases with no gene match: 5. The CDR3: CASSFGTGGRNEQFF. In DNA form, the CDR3 reads TGTGCCAGCAGTTTCGGGACAGGGGGTAGAAATGAGCAGTTCTTC.

The chain has TRBV6-2 or TRBV6-3 and TRBJ1-4, with a possible D match to TRBD1 (6 bases). The CDR3 consists of 15 residues. V was shortened by 4 bases and J by 7 bases, with 16 bases between the two germline ends. CDR1 and CDR2 (germline): MNHEY, SVGEGT. CDR3 loop: CASSSTGKGSEKLFF. DNA of the CDR3: TGTGCCAGCAGTTCCACAGGGAAAGGGAGTGAAAAACTGTTTTTT.

The chain is built from TRBV18 and TRBJ1-1, with D hard to call. Germline V gene lookup returns CDR1 KGHSH and CDR2 LQKENI. The CDR3 is 13 amino acids. Trimming left V 3 bases short and J 1 base short, with 6 bases between. CDR3 DNA: TGTGCCAGCTCACCTATAGGGAACACTGAAGCTTTCTTT. Protein: CASSPIGNTEAFF.

J is TRBJ2-7 and V is TRBV2, with 11 positions matching TRBD1. The germline V gene encodes CDR1 SNHLY and CDR2 FYNNEI. Trimming took 3 bases from V and 6 from J; bases not matched to a gene: 16. The CDR3 spans 18 residues. The CDR3 DNA sequence: TGTGCCAGCAGTGAGCATCCCCGGGACAGGGGGTTGATAGGCGAGCAGTACTTC. Its translation is CASSEHPRDRGLIGEQYF. The variable domain in full, with the rest retrieved from reference TRBV2 and TRBJ2-7, is EPEVTQTPSHQVTQMGQEVILRCVPISNHLYFYWYRQILGQKVEFLVSFYNNEISEKSEIFDDQFSVERPDGSNFTLKIRSTKLEDSAMYFCASSEHPRDRGLIGEQYFGPGTRLTVT.

The chain is built from TRBV28 and TRBJ1-1, with D perhaps TRBD1 (6 bases). Germline values: CDR1 MDHEN, CDR2 SYDVKM. V was cut by 2 bases and J by 5 bases, with 12 bases left in between. The CDR3 totals 14 residues. Written as DNA, the CDR3 is TGTGCCAGCAGTTTAAAGAGGGGGAGGACTGAAGCTTTCTTT. Protein product: CASSLKRGRTEAFF.

The J gene is TRBJ1-1, the V gene TRBV13, with D hard to call. CDR1 is PRHDT, CDR2 FYEKMQ, per germline (reference sequence). V gave up 0 bases and J gave up 3 bases, with 2 bases separating them. The CDR3 runs to 12 residues. The CDR3: CASSLGDTEAFF. The CDR3 DNA reads TGTGCCAGCAGCTTAGGGGACACTGAAGCTTTCTTT.

The J gene is TRBJ2-3, the V gene TRBV9; weak D call: TRBD2 (7 bases). Germline CDR1 and CDR2: SGDLS and YYNGEE. The V and J ends lost 4 bases and 0 bases respectively, with 15 bases between them. This CDR3 contains 16 residues. CDR3 in DNA: TGTGCCAGCAGCTTAACGCGGGGGCCAAGCACAGATACGCAGTATTTT. Translated, it gives CASSLTRGPSTDTQYF.

The chain recombines TRBV7-9 with TRBJ2-3; 8 nucleotides agree with TRBD1. This CDR3 is 15 amino acids long. The V segment lost 3 bases and the J segment 3 bases; nucleotides outside the gene matches: 5. Germline CDR1 is SEHNR and CDR2 is FQNEAQ (reference sequence). In DNA, the CDR3 is TGTGCCAGCAGCTTGCGGCGACAGGGGACAGATACGCAGTATTTT. The encoded protein is CASSLRRQGTDTQYF.

The chain carries TRBV7-3 and TRBJ2-1, with 7 bases identical to TRBD1. The V and J ends lost 4 bases and 0 bases, in that order; junction bases with no gene match: 6. Germline CDR1 SGHTA, CDR2 FQGTGA. CDR3 length equals 16 residues. The CDR3 DNA follows: TGTGCCAGCAGCTCGACAGGGAGAAGCTCCTACAATGAGCAGTTCTTC. This sequence encodes CASSSTGRSSYNEQFF.

This clone was seen just once. The chain joins TRBV19 to TRBJ1-1; 11 nucleotides match TRBD1. Germline trimming cut 8 bases from V and 5 bases from J; bases unmatched to any gene: 10. This CDR3 comprises 15 residues. The germline V gene has CDR1 LNHDA and CDR2 SQIVND (reference sequence). The CDR3 nucleotides are TGTGCCAGTGGTGCCGGGACAGGGGGAAAGACTGAAGCTTTCTTT. It translates to CASGAGTGGKTEAFF.